This T cell receptor beta chain was identified in a study of T cell responses to AZD1222 COVID-19 vaccine. Points on this clone: Antigen specificity is unknown.

The CDR3 loop spans 17 amino acids. The repertoire was sequenced with immunoSEQ multiplex PCR; TCRdb's copy has only in-frame clones and lacks some. The data show roughly 130,000 clones, just over 85% seen once. Study findings and constraints: Following two doses of AZD1222, Spike-specific TCR breadth and depth rose. Clonal diversity was possibly underestimated; the donors were predominantly white British and more often female.

This specimen was peripheral blood, taken on day 0 of MenACWY control vaccination. This TCR was sampled from an adult in good health. The V and J genes are TRBV7-5 and TRBJ2-1; the table's D call of TRBD2 was not tested on the DNA. TRBV7-5 is described as a pseudogene. CDR3 sequence (DNA): TGTGTCAGAAGCTGGGACATGCGGACTAGACGGCACAATGAGCAGTTCTTC. Protein product: CVRSWDMRTRRHNEQFF.